The sequence of this T cell receptor (beta chain) was determined in a study of T cells in Graves' hyperthyroidism and ophthalmopathy. Background on the study: Peripheral blood was collected at initial diagnosis, before any treatment. Study observations and caveats: It was a median about seven months before onset that the model predicted ophthalmopathy.

The source material, RNA transcripts, was used to amplify TCR beta CDR3 regions. HTBI primers drove first-round RT-PCR of the TCR CDR3. One entry per CDR3 protein results from TCRdb running MiXCR on the multiplex PCR reads. The repertoire holds 700,000 or so distinct CDR3 sequences, over 15% seen once, with around 8% in the top ten. Regarding this clonotype: The target antigen is unknown.

The CDR3 runs 13 residues. Germline V gene data show CDR1 as MNHEY and CDR2 as SVGAGI. V lost 4 bases and J lost 3; bases outside the gene matches: 0. The study defined stable Graves' hyperthyroidism as no ophthalmopathy progression within 18 months. Clinical symptoms, serum thyroxine and TRAb, thyroid ultrasound and orbital computed tomography were used for the diagnoses. The specimen sequenced was blood. This TCR was recovered from a man aged 18 to 30 with Graves' hyperthyroidism. The chain is built from TRBV6-5 and TRBJ1-2, with 9 positions matching TRBD1. As DNA, the CDR3 is TGTGCCAGCAGTTGGGACAGGGACTATGGCTACACCTTC. Encoded protein: CASSWDRDYGYTF.